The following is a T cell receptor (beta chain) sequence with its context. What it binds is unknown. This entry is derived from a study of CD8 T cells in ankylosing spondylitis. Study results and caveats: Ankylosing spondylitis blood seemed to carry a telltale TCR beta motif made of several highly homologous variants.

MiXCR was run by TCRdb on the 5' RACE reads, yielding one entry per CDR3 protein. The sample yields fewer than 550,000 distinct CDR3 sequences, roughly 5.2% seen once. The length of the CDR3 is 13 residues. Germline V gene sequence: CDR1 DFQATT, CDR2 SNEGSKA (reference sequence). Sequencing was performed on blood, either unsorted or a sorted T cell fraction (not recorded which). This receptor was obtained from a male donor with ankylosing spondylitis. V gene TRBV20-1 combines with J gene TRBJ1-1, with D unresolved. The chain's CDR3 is CSARNRRNTEAFF. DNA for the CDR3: TGCAGCGCACGGAACCGACGGAACACTGAAGCTTTCTTT.